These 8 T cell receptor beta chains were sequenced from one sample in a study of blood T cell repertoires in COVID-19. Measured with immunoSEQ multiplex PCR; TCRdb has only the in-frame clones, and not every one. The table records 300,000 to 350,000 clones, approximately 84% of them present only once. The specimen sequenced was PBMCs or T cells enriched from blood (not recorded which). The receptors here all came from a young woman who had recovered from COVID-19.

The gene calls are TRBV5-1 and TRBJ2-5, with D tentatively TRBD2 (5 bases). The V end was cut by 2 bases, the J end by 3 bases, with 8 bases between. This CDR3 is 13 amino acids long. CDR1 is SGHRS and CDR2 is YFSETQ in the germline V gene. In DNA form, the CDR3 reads TGCGCCAGCAGCTTCATCGGGGAAGAGACCCAGTACTTC. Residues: CASSFIGEETQYF.

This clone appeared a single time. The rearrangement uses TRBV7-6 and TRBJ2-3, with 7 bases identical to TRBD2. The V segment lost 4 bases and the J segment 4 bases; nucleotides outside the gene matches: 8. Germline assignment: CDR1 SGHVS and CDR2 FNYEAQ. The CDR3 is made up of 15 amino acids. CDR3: CASSSILGGSDTQYF. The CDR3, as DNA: TGTGCCAGCAGCTCCATCCTGGGGGGGTCAGATACGCAGTATTTT.

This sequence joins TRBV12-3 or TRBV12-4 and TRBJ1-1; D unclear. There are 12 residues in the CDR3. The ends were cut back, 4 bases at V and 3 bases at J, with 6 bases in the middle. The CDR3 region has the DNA TGTGCCAGCAGTTCCACGGACACTGAAGCTTTCTTT. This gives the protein CASSSTDTEAFF.

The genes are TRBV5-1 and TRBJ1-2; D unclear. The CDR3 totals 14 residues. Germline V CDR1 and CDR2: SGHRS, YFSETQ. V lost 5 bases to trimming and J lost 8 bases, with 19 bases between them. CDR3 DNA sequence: TGCGCCAGCAGAAGGACGGACGGGATAACGGGCTACACCTTC. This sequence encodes CASRRTDGITGYTF.

The CDR3 region is CSDLGINEQFF. CDR3 sequence (DNA): TGCAGTGACCTAGGCATCAATGAGCAGTTCTTC. The chain recombines TRBV20-1 with TRBJ2-1; no firm D call. Per the germline V gene, CDR1 is DFQATT and CDR2 is SNEGSKA (reference sequence). Trimming left V 7 bases short and J 6 bases short, with 10 bases between. The CDR3 covers 11 residues.

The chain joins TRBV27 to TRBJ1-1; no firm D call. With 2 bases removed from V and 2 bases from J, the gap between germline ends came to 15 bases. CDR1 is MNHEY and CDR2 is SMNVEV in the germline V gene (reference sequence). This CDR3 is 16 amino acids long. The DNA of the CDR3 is TGTGCCAGCAGTTTAAGAGGGCGGGGTATCAACACTGAAGCTTTCTTT. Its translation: CASSLRGRGINTEAFF.

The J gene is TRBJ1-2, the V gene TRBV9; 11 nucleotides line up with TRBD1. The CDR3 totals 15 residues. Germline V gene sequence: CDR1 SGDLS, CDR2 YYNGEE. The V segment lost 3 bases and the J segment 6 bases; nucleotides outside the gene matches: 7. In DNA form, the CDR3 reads TGTGCCAGCAGCGCAGGACAGGGGGCGTTGAATGGCTACACCTTC. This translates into CASSAGQGALNGYTF.

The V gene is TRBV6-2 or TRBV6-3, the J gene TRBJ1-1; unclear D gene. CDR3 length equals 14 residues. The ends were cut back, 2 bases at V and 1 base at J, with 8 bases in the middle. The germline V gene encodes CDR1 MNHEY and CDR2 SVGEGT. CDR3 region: CASSYAVTNTEAFF. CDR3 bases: TGTGCCAGCAGTTACGCGGTCACGAACACTGAAGCTTTCTTT.